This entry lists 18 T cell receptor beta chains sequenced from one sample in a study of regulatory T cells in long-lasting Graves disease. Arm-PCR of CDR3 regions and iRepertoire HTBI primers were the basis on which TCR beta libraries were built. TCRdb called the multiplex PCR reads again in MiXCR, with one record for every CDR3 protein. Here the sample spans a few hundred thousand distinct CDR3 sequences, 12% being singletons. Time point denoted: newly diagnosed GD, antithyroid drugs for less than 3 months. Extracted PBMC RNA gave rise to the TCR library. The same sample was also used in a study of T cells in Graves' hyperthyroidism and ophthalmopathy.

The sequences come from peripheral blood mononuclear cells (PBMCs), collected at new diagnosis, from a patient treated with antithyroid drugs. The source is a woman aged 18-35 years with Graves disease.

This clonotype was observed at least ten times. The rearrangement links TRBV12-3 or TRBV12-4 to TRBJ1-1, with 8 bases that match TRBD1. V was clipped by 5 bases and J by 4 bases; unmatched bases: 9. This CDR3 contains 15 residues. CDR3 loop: CASSLSQTGATEAFF. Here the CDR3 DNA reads TGTGCCAGCAGTCTATCGCAGACAGGGGCCACTGAAGCTTTCTTT.

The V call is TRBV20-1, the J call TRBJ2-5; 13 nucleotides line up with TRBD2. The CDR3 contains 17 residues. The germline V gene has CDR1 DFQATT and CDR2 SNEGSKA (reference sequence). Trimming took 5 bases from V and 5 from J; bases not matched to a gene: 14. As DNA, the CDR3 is TGCAGTGCTCCAAGACTAGCGGGAGGTGTTTTTGAGGAGACCCAGTACTTC. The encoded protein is CSAPRLAGGVFEETQYF.

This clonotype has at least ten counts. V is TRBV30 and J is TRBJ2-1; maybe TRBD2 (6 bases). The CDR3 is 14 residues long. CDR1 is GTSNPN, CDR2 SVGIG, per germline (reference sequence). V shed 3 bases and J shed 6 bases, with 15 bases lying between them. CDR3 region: CAWRTGVGINEQFF. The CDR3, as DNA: TGTGCCTGGAGAACGGGAGTAGGTATCAATGAGCAGTTCTTC.

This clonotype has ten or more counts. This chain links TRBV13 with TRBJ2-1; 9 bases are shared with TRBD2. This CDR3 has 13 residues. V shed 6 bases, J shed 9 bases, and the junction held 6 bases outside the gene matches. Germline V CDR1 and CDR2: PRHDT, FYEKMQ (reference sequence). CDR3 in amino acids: CASRIAGDGEQFF. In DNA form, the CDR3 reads TGTGCCAGCAGAATAGCGGGAGACGGTGAGCAGTTCTTC.

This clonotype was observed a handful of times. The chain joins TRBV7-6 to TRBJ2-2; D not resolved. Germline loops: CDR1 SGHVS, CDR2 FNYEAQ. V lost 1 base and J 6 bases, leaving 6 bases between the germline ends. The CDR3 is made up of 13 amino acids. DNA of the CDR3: TGTGCCAGCAGCTTAGAGCGCCCCGGGGAGCTGTTTTTT. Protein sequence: CASSLERPGELFF.

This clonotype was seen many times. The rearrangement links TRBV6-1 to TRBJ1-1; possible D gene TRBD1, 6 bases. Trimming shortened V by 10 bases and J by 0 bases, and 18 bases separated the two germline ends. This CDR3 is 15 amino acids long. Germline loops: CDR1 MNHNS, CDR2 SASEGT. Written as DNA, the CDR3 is TGTGCCATCAACCCAGCGGACAGTTTGAACACTGAAGCTTTCTTT. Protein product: CAINPADSLNTEAFF.

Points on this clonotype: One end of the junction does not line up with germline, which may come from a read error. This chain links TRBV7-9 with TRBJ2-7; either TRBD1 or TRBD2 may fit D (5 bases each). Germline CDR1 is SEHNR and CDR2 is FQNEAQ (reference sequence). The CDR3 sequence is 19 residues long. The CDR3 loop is CASSPKGFPIGTDYYEQYF. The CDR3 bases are TGTGCCAGCAGCCCAAAAGGTTTCCCCATCGGGACCGACTACTACGAACAGTACTTC.

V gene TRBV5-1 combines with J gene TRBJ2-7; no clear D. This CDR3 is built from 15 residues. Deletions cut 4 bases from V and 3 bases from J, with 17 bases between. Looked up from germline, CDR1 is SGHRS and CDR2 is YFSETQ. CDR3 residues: CASSVHPQSDYEQYF. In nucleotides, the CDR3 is TGCGCCAGCAGCGTCCACCCCCAGAGCGACTACGAGCAGTACTTC. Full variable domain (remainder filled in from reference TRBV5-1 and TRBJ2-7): KAGVTQTPRYLIKTRGQQVTLSCSPISGHRSVSWYQQTPGQGLQFLFEYFSETQRNKGNFPGRFSGRQFSNSRSEMNVSTLELGDSALYLCASSVHPQSDYEQYFGPGTRLTVT.

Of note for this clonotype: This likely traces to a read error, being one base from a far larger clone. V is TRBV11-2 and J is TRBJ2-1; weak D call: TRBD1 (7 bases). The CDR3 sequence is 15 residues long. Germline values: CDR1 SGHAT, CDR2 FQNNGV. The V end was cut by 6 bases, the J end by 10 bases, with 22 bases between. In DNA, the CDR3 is TGTGCCAGCAGGATGAGGCGGGACAGACTCTACGAGCAGTTCTTC. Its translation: CASRMRRDRLYEQFF.

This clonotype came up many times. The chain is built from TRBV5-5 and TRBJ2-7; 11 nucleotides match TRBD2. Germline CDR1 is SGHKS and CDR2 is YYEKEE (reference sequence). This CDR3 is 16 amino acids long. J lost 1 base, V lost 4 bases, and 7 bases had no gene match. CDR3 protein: CASSITSGSLSYEQYF. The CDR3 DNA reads TGTGCCAGCAGCATTACTAGCGGGAGCCTTTCCTACGAGCAGTACTTC.

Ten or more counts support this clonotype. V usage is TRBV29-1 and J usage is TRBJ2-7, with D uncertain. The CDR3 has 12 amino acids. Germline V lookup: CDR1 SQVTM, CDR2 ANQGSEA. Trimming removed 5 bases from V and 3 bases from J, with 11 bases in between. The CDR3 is CSVSGASYEQYF. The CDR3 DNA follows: TGCAGCGTTTCTGGCGCCAGCTACGAGCAGTACTTC.

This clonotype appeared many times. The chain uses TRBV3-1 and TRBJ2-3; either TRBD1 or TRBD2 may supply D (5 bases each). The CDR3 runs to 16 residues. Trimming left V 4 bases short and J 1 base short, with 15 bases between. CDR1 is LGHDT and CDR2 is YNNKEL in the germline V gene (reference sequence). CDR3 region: CASSLYGDGGTDTQYF. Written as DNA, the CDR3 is TGTGCCAGCAGCCTTTATGGGGACGGTGGCACAGATACGCAGTATTTT.

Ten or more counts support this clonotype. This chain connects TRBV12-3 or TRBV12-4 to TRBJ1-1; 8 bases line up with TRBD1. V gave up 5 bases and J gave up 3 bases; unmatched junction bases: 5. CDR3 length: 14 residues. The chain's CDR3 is CASSPDRAYTEAFF. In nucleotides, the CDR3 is TGTGCCAGCAGTCCGGACAGGGCTTACACTGAAGCTTTCTTT.

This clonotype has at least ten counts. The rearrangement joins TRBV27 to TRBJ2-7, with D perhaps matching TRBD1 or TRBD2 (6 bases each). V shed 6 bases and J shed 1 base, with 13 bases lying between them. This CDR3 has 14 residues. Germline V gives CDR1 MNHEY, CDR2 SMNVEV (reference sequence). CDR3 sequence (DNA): TGTGCCAGCAGGAGGACAGCGGGTTCCTACGAGCAGTACTTC. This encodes CASRRTAGSYEQYF.

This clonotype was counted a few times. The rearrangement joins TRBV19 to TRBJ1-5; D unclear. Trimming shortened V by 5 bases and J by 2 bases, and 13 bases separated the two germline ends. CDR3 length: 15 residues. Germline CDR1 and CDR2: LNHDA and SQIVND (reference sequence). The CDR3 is CASSDKGLGNQPQHF. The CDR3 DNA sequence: TGTGCCAGTAGTGATAAAGGATTAGGCAATCAGCCCCAGCATTTT.

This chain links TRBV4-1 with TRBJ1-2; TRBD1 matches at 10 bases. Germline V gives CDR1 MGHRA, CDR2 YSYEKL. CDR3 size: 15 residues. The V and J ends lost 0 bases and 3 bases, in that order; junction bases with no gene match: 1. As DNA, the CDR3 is TGCGCCAGCAGCCAAGACGGGACAGGGGACTATGGCTACACCTTC. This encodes CASSQDGTGDYGYTF.

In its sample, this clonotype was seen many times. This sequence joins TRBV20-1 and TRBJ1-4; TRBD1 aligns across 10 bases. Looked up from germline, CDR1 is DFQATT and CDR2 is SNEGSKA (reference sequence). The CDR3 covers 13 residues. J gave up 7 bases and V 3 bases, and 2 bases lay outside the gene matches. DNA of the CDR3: TGCAGTGCTAGCGGACAGGGGGGTGAAAAACTGTTTTTT. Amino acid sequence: CSASGQGGEKLFF.

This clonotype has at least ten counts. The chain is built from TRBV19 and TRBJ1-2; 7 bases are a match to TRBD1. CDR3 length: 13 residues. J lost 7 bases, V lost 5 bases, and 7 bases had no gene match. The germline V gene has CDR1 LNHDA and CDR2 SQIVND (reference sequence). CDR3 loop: CASSDRGPGGYTF. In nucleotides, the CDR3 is TGTGCCAGTAGTGATAGGGGGCCCGGTGGCTACACCTTC.